This T cell receptor beta chain was sequenced for a study of T cell responses to AZD1222 COVID-19 vaccine. Study-wide results and limits: Donor demographics were predominantly white British with a female majority; clonal diversity may be underestimated.

The CDR3 sequence is 15 residues long. From germline, CDR1 is MDHEN and CDR2 SYDVKM. For this clone: Its antigen remains unidentified. A read error may produce the germline difference seen at one junction end.

Produced via immunoSEQ multiplex PCR; TCRdb's table is partial and in-frame only. The repertoire includes approximately 90,000 clones, approximately 94% of them detected once, and 12% sits in the top ten. The sample here was peripheral blood, taken on day 0 of AZD1222 vaccination. The receptor comes from an adult in good health. The chain has TRBV28 and TRBJ1-5; a possible D gene is TRBD1 (6 bases). The CDR3 here is CAGRGLNSINQPQHF. The CDR3 bases are TGTGCCGGCAGGGGCCTCAACAGCATCAATCAGCCCCAGCATTTT.